Below are 3 T cell receptor beta chains sequenced from a single sample in a study of tumor-infiltrating lymphocytes in primary liver carcinoma. Priming with a constant-region primer yielded TCR beta cDNA from around 540 ng total RNA. Libraries covering TCR beta were generated through three nested multiplex PCR rounds (using a slightly modified ARM-PCR). PCR rounds one and two used TRBV1-TRBV30 forward primers with a C-beta reverse primer for approximately 10 cycles each. TCRdb re-called the multiplex PCR reads through MiXCR, storing one row per CDR3 protein. The data hold under 130,000 distinct CDR3 sequences, with roughly 80% observed a single time. Scientists recovered RNA and DNA together from roughly 20-30 mg of unsorted bulk tissue. Sequenced material: liver tumor tissue from sampling region 3. Subset described: tumor region T3, left-lateral pole. These receptors originate from a man in his forties or fifties with primary liver carcinoma and hepatitis B virus infection.

The chain joins TRBV11-2 to TRBJ1-1, with D possibly TRBD1 on 5 matching bases. The V gene lost 3 bases and the J gene lost 7 bases, with 18 bases spanning the gap. The CDR3 spans 15 residues. The germline CDR1 and CDR2 sequences are SGHAT and FQNNGV. This chain's CDR3 is CASSFWGSRHIEAFF. For the CDR3, the DNA is TGTGCCAGCAGCTTCTGGGGGAGTCGGCACATTGAAGCTTTCTTT.

Remarks on this clonotype: An end of the junction does not agree with germline; a read error may underlie this. The DNA of the CDR3 is TGCGCCAGCAGCTTGGGACAGTTCTCCGGCACAGATACGCAGCATTTC. Translated, it gives CASSLGQFSGTDTQHF. The chain has TRBV5-1 and TRBJ2-3; a possible D gene is TRBD1 (5 bases). Germline V gives CDR1 SGHRS, CDR2 YFSETQ. There are 16 residues in the CDR3. Full variable domain (missing parts from reference TRBV5-1 and TRBJ2-3): KAGVTQTPRYLIKTRGQQVTLSCSPISGHRSVSWYQQTPGQGLQFLFEYFSETQRNKGNFPGRFSGRQFSNSRSEMNVSTLELGDSALYLCASSLGQFSGTDTQHFGPGTRLTVL.

The rearrangement joins TRBV13 to TRBJ2-3; 10 bases align to TRBD1. Germline-derived CDR1 and CDR2 are PRHDT and FYEKMQ (reference sequence). This CDR3 spans 15 amino acids. Germline trimming cut 5 bases from V and 2 bases from J; bases unmatched to any gene: 4. In DNA, the CDR3 is TGTGCCAGCAGCCGTGGGACAGGGGACACAGATACGCAGTATTTT. Amino acid sequence: CASSRGTGDTDTQYF.